This is a list of T cell receptor beta chains from one sample in a study of blood T cell repertoires in COVID-19. TCRdb keeps only in-frame clones here, not all; method: immunoSEQ multiplex PCR. The sample consists of 200,000 to 250,000 clones, 75% to 85% of them appearing once. Sequencing was done on a sample of peripheral blood. The receptor source for this set is a woman in her seventies with COVID-19, enrolled during active disease. CDR3s leave out the opening cysteine and the closing phenylalanine or tryptophan. Each record gives: V gene, J gene, clone size, CDR3 protein. A row's size may be missing; if present it is once, few, many or a size class.

TRBV30	TRBJ1-2	NA	AWSGGSRGYGYT
TRBV30	TRBJ2-5	NA	AWGSGTQTETQY
TRBV28	TRBJ1-6	NA	ASSFTPEAGDSPLH
TRBV18	TRBJ2-7	NA	ASSPRRGNNEQY
TRBV14	TRBJ2-7	NA	ASSQEDLGLAREQY
TRBV7-9	TRBJ2-5	NA	ASRHGGGETQY
TRBV5-4	TRBJ2-3	NA	ATAGRQASPGTQY
TRBV28	TRBJ1-5	NA	ASSLGQGFRQPQH
TRBV6-1	TRBJ1-1	NA	ASTSIQPNTEAF
TRBV15	TRBJ2-1	NA	ATSRERGSYNEQF
TRBV7-2	TRBJ2-7	once	ASSGRGAYEQY
TRBV3-1/TRBV3-2	TRBJ2-7	NA	ASSLAREYEQY
TRBV2	TRBJ1-2	once	ASSESGVSGYT
TRBV7-6	TRBJ1-6	NA	ASSSVNSPLH
TRBV2	TRBJ1-1	NA	ASSQLGGTTEAF
TRBV28	TRBJ1-5	once	ASSFAGSYSNQPQH
TRBV6-5	TRBJ2-1	NA	ASSTGTSGYNEQF
TRBV5-1	TRBJ2-1	NA	ASSILSGTGSIDEQF
TRBV30	TRBJ1-5	NA	AWSRDRGGLNNQPQH
TRBV2	TRBJ1-1	NA	ATEKERTGATEAF